Included here is one TCR beta chain sequence, with context. The antigen is undetermined. This entry is derived from a study of CD4+ T cells in melanoma. Regarding the study as a whole: CD8+ T cell, macrophage and B cell function reportedly correlated with neoantigen-specific CD4+ T cells.

Sequencing was performed with immunoSEQ multiplex PCR; in TCRdb, only in-frame clones are kept and a portion is missing. The table has about 50,000 clones, roughly 87% seen once; the top ten hold roughly 12%. Germline V CDR1 and CDR2: WSHSY, SAAADI. CDR3 size: 14 residues. Between the trimmed V and J ends, which lost 3 bases and 3 bases, there was a span of 9 bases. The V and J genes are TRBV10-2 and TRBJ1-5; tentative D call: TRBD1 (6 bases). The source material was peripheral blood. This sequence was found in a human donor with melanoma. CDR3 sequence (DNA): TGCGCCAGCAGTGACGGACAGATCAATCAGCCCCAGCATTTT. Its protein product is CASSDGQINQPQHF.